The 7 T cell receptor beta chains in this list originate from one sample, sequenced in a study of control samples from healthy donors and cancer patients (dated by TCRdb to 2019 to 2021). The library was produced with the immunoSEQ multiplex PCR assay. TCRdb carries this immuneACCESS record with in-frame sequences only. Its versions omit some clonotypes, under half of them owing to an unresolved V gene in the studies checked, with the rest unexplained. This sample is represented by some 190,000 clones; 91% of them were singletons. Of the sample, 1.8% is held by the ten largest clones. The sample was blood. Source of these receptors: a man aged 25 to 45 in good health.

CDR3 coding DNA: TGTGCCAGTCGTATGAGGGACGGCCGGGAGCTGTTTTTT. It codes for CASRMRDGRELFF. The J gene is TRBJ2-2, the V gene TRBV6-5, with D perhaps being TRBD1 or TRBD2 (5 bases each). The germline V gene has CDR1 MNHEY and CDR2 SVGAGI. The CDR3 totals 13 residues. Between the trimmed V and J ends, which lost 9 bases and 9 bases, there was a span of 17 bases.

The CDR3 spells CATSRDGQGGEKLFF. The CDR3, as DNA: TGTGCCACCAGCAGAGATGGACAGGGTGGTGAAAAACTGTTTTTT. The chain has TRBV15 and TRBJ1-4, with 8 bases fitting TRBD1. The CDR3 sequence is 15 residues long. V trimming: 0 bases; J trimming: 7 bases; junction bases outside the gene matches: 4. Germline V gives CDR1 LNHNV, CDR2 YYDKDF (reference sequence).

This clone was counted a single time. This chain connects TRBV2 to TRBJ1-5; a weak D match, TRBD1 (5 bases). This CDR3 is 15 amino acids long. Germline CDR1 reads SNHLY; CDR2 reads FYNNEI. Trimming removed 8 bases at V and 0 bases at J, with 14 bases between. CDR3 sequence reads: CASAAQGNSNQPQHF. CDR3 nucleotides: TGTGCCAGCGCCGCGCAGGGAAATAGCAATCAGCCCCAGCATTTT.

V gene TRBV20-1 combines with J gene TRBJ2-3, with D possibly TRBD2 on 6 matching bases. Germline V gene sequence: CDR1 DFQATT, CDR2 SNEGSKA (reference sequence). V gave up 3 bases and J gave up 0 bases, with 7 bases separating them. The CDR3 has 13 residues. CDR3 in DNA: TGCAGTGCTAGTGGGGGGAGCACAGATACGCAGTATTTT. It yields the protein CSASGGSTDTQYF.

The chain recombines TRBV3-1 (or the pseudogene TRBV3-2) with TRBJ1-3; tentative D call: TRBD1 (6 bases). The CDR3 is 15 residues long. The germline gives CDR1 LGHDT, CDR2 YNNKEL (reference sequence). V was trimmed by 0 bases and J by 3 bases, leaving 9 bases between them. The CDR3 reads CASSQEGGGGNTIYF. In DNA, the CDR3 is TGTGCCAGCAGCCAAGAAGGGGGAGGTGGAAACACCATATATTTT.

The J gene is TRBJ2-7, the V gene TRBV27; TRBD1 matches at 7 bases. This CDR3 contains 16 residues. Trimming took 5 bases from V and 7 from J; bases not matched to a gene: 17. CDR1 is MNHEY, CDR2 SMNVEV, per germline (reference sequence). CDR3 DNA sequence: TGTGCCAGCAGTCCTTTTTCGGGACAGAGTGGGGGAGAGCAGTACTTC. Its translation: CASSPFSGQSGGEQYF.

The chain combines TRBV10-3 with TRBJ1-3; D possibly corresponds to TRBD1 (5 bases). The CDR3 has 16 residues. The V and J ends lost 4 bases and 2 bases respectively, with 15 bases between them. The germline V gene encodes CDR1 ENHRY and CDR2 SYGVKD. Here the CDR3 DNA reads TGTGCCATCAGTGGTTCCGGGACGGGGACTGGAAACACCATATATTTT. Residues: CAISGSGTGTGNTIYF.